This TCR beta chain was obtained from a study of PD-1 blockade in mismatch repair-deficient tumors. In the study overall: Patients had around 11 mismatch repair-deficient cancer types and were previously treated and progressing.

Measured with immunoSEQ multiplex PCR; TCRdb has only the in-frame clones, and not every one. The sample yields 15,000 or so clones, approximately 88% seen once. Study results and limitations: Rapid post-treatment expansion, then contraction, generally preceding radiologic response, marked tumor-resident clones.

This clone showed up just once. Its antigen is undetermined. Sequenced material: PBMCs, taken before pembrolizumab treatment. The receptor's source is an adult with mismatch repair-deficient cancer.

The CDR3 bases are TGTGCCTGGTTGGACAGGGAGGTTGGTGGCTACACCTTC. It encodes CAWLDREVGGYTF. The chain links TRBV30 to TRBJ1-2; 8 bases fit TRBD1. The J segment lost 7 bases and the V segment lost 5 bases, leaving 9 bases of the junction unmatched. The CDR3 contains 13 residues. Germline values: CDR1 GTSNPN, CDR2 SVGIG (reference sequence).